These 21 T cell receptor beta chains originate from one sample sequenced in a study of blood T cell repertoires in COVID-19. TCRdb's table, derived via immunoSEQ multiplex PCR, lists solely in-frame clones and lacks some. The sample lists about 15,000 clones; around 73% were seen once. The source material was peripheral blood. These receptors all come from a man aged 65 to 79 with acute or convalescent COVID-19.

This clone was seen a few times. The rearrangement uses TRBV5-4 and TRBJ1-6, with D tentatively TRBD1 (5 bases). CDR1 SGHNT and CDR2 YYREEE come from the germline V gene (reference sequence). The CDR3 is 14 residues long. The V end was cut by 0 bases, the J end by 13 bases, with 14 bases between. CDR3 amino acids: CASSLAQGRSPLHF. In DNA form, the CDR3 reads TGTGCCAGCAGCTTGGCCCAGGGTAGGAGTCCCCTCCACTTT.

The chain combines TRBV2 with TRBJ2-1; 11 bases match TRBD1. V lost 6 bases to trimming and J lost 8 bases; unmatched junction nucleotides: 6. The CDR3 runs to 14 residues. Germline CDR1 SNHLY, CDR2 FYNNEI. In DNA form, the CDR3 reads TGTGCCAGCAGCCGGGACAGGGGGGAGGATGAGCAGTTCTTC. This encodes CASSRDRGEDEQFF.

The genes are TRBV6-2 or TRBV6-3 and TRBJ1-2, with D perhaps matching TRBD1 (5 bases). V lost 0 bases to trimming and J lost 1 base, with 18 bases between them. This CDR3 region has 18 residues. Germline CDR1 MNHEY, CDR2 SVGEGT. The CDR3 bases are TGTGCCAGCAGTTACTCCCTACGACAGAGTTCTTATAACTATGGCTACACCTTC. Its protein is CASSYSLRQSSYNYGYTF.

The gene calls are TRBV21-1 and TRBJ2-7; the table assigns TRBD1, which was not confirmed against the DNA. TRBV21-1 represents a pseudogene. The CDR3 is made up of 16 amino acids. CDR3: CASSQLPGTDSYEQYF. The CDR3 DNA is TGTGCCAGCAGCCAGTTGCCGGGGACAGACTCCTACGAGCAGTACTTC.

This clone is a singleton in its sample. In nucleotides, the CDR3 is TGTGCCAGTAGTATTAGCGCGGGAGTCTATACGCAGTATTTT. Its protein product is CASSISAGVYTQYF. V is TRBV19 and J is TRBJ2-3, with 7 bases matching TRBD2. J lost 7 bases, V lost 3 bases, and 7 bases had no gene match. CDR1 LNHDA and CDR2 SQIVND come from the germline V gene (reference sequence). CDR3 size: 14 residues.

This clone was counted only a few times. This rearrangement joins TRBV2 to TRBJ1-3, with TRBD1 identical over 7 bases. There are 15 residues in the CDR3. Germline-derived CDR1 and CDR2 are SNHLY and FYNNEI. With 6 bases clipped from V and 1 base from J, the junction kept 6 bases outside the gene matches. The CDR3 loop is CASRVDRVSGNTIYF. In DNA form, the CDR3 reads TGTGCCAGCAGAGTTGACAGGGTTTCTGGAAACACCATATATTTT.

The CDR3 region has the DNA TGCAGTGCTAGTAGGGACAGGGTCTACAATGAGCAGTTCTTC. Protein: CSASRDRVYNEQFF. The chain couples TRBV20-1 to TRBJ2-1; TRBD1 matches 9 bases. The germline V gene has CDR1 DFQATT and CDR2 SNEGSKA (reference sequence). With V trimmed by 3 bases and J by 3 bases, 3 bases remained unmatched. CDR3 length: 14 amino acids.

In this sample, this clone turned up a few times. The rearrangement joins TRBV2 to TRBJ2-7; 7 bases are a match to TRBD1. The ends lost 4 bases at V and 3 bases at J; junction bases unmatched: 9. The CDR3 has 15 amino acids. CDR1 is SNHLY and CDR2 is FYNNEI in the germline V gene. Written as DNA, the CDR3 is TGTGCCAGCAGTGTAGAGACAGGGACCGTCTACGAGCAGTACTTC. Translating gives CASSVETGTVYEQYF. The variable domain in full, with the rest retrieved from reference TRBV2 and TRBJ2-7, is EPEVTQTPSHQVTQMGQEVILRCVPISNHLYFYWYRQILGQKVEFLVSFYNNEISEKSEIFDDQFSVERPDGSNFTLKIRSTKLEDSAMYFCASSVETGTVYEQYFGPGTRLTVT.

The V gene is TRBV27, the J gene TRBJ1-6; 7 bases line up with TRBD1. Germline loops: CDR1 MNHEY, CDR2 SMNVEV (reference sequence). V lost 6 bases, J lost 5 bases, and 10 bases stayed unmatched. The CDR3 is 16 residues long. The CDR3 DNA sequence: TGTGCCAGCAGGGAAGGGGGCAGAGTGAATAATTCACCCCTCCACTTT. Translated, it gives CASREGGRVNNSPLHF.

In nucleotides, the CDR3 is TGTGCCAGCAGCTGGGGACATGTTTACGAGCAGTACTTC. This gives the protein CASSWGHVYEQYF. The chain is built from TRBV7-2 and TRBJ2-7; D possibly corresponds to TRBD1 (6 bases). Between the trimmed V and J ends, which lost 4 bases and 4 bases, there was a span of 11 bases. Germline V lookup: CDR1 SGHTA, CDR2 FQGNSA. The CDR3 is 13 residues long.

V usage is TRBV14 and J usage is TRBJ2-2, with 7 bases lining up with TRBD2. V gave up 1 base and J gave up 6 bases; unmatched junction bases: 5. Germline V gives CDR1 SGHDN, CDR2 FVKESK. The CDR3 covers 15 residues. For the CDR3, the DNA is TGTGCCAGCAGCCAAGTGAGGCTAGCGGCCGGGGAGCTGTTTTTT. Encoded protein: CASSQVRLAAGELFF.

This chain joins TRBV19 and TRBJ1-2; no reliable D call. The CDR3 runs 13 residues. Germline V gives CDR1 LNHDA, CDR2 SQIVND (reference sequence). V was trimmed by 6 bases and J by 4 bases, leaving 12 bases between them. The CDR3 is CASRSYGSYGYTF. The CDR3 coding sequence is TGTGCCAGTAGGTCTTACGGGAGCTATGGCTACACCTTC. Full variable domain (remainder filled in from reference TRBV19 and TRBJ1-2): DGGITQSPKYLFRKEGQNVTLSCEQNLNHDAMYWYRQDPGQGLRLIYYSQIVNDFQKGDIAEGYSVSREKKESFPLTVTSAQKNPTAFYLCASRSYGSYGYTFGSGTRLTVV.

V usage is TRBV20-1 and J usage is TRBJ1-3; TRBD1 aligns across 8 bases. The CDR3 covers 18 residues. Germline V CDR1 and CDR2: DFQATT, SNEGSKA (reference sequence). The V segment lost 3 bases and the J segment 1 base; nucleotides outside the gene matches: 14. In DNA form, the CDR3 reads TGCAGTGCTAGTTTGAGACAGGGGCGTCAAAGGTCTGGAAACACCATATATTTT. The encoded protein is CSASLRQGRQRSGNTIYF.

The rearrangement uses TRBV4-3 and TRBJ1-2; 10 bases agree with TRBD1. Germline CDR1 reads LGHNA; CDR2 reads YSLEER. The V gene end was trimmed by 4 bases and the J gene end by 0 bases; junction bases not matched to a gene: 14. The CDR3 consists of 19 residues. The CDR3 spells CASSPPKTGTGDANYGYTF. Written as DNA, the CDR3 is TGCGCCAGCAGCCCCCCCAAAACCGGGACAGGGGACGCTAACTATGGCTACACCTTC.

This chain connects TRBV6-5 to TRBJ1-2; 8 bases line up with TRBD1. With V trimmed by 4 bases and J by 2 bases, 6 bases remained unmatched. Germline V gives CDR1 MNHEY, CDR2 SVGAGI. CDR3 length: 15 residues. Here the CDR3 reads CASSSWTGTNYGYTF. For the CDR3, the DNA is TGTGCCAGCAGTTCATGGACAGGGACCAACTATGGCTACACCTTC.

This chain joins TRBV7-7 and TRBJ1-1, with unresolved D. Germline CDR1 and CDR2: SSHAT and FNYEAQ (reference sequence). The CDR3 is 16 amino acids. The ends were cut back, 2 bases at V and 0 bases at J, with 13 bases in the middle. The CDR3 reads CASSLLEAGLNTEAFF. The CDR3 DNA is TGTGCCAGCAGCTTACTGGAGGCGGGATTGAACACTGAAGCTTTCTTT.

The chain has TRBV6-5 and TRBJ2-2; 7 bases are shared with TRBD1. CDR1 MNHEY and CDR2 SVGAGI come from the germline V gene. The CDR3 has 12 amino acids. V was clipped by 6 bases and J by 5 bases; unmatched bases: 0. The CDR3 DNA follows: TGTGCCAGCAGGACAGGGACCGGGGAGCTGTTTTTT. Translated, it gives CASRTGTGELFF.

J is TRBJ1-1 and V is TRBV6-1, with no clear D. Per the germline V gene, CDR1 is MNHNS and CDR2 is SASEGT. The CDR3 covers 13 residues. Trimming removed 2 bases at V and 1 base at J, with 5 bases between. The CDR3 DNA reads as TGTGCCAGCAGTGAAAATCGGAACACTGAAGCTTTCTTT. This codes for CASSENRNTEAFF.

This clone showed up just a few times. The chain employs TRBV14 and TRBJ2-3; 9 bases map to TRBD1. V lost 5 bases to trimming and J lost 4 bases; unmatched junction nucleotides: 4. The CDR3 sequence is 14 residues long. The V gene's germline CDR1 is SGHDN and CDR2 FVKESK. DNA for the CDR3: TGTGCCAGCAGCTCGGACAGGGGTGCAGATACGCAGTATTTT. Its translation: CASSSDRGADTQYF.

Only a few counts were recorded for this clone. A read error is possible here, since a much larger clone lies one base away. Other DNA sequences in the same sample also yield this CDR3. In DNA form, the CDR3 reads TGTGCCAGCAGCTTACGGGGGAGGGGGGCCTACAATGAGCAGTTCTTC. Its translation is CASSLRGRGAYNEQFF. The rearrangement uses TRBV11-2 and TRBJ2-1; tentatively, D is TRBD2 (7 bases). Looked up from germline, CDR1 is SGHAT and CDR2 is FQNNGV. V was clipped by 2 bases and J by 2 bases, with 13 bases between them. The CDR3 is 16 amino acids. The variable domain in full, with the rest retrieved from reference TRBV11-2 and TRBJ2-1, is EAGVAQSPRYKIIEKRQSVAFWCNPISGHATLYWYQQILGQGPKLLIQFQNNGVVDDSQLPKDRFSAERLKGVDSTLKIQPAKLEDSAVYLCASSLRGRGAYNEQFFGPGTRLTVL.

The chain couples TRBV10-2 to TRBJ1-5, with D unclear. The CDR3 loop spans 12 amino acids. Germline assignment: CDR1 WSHSY and CDR2 SAAADI. Deletions cut 3 bases from V and 7 bases from J, with 7 bases between. The CDR3 DNA sequence: TGCGCCAGCAGTGACCTATCCCAGCCCCAGCATTTT. Its translation is CASSDLSQPQHF.